This entry lists 23 T cell receptor beta chains sequenced from one sample in a study of blood T cell repertoires in COVID-19. Sequencing used immunoSEQ multiplex PCR; TCRdb keeps in-frame clones, though not all of them. This sample has a few hundred thousand clones; roughly nine tenths occur once, and the top ten carry 4.5% to 7%. The source material was PBMCs or T cells enriched from blood (not recorded which). These receptor sequences come from a woman in her twenties or thirties who had recovered from COVID-19.

The chain is built from TRBV27 and TRBJ1-6; 8 bases are a match to TRBD1. Per germline, CDR1 MNHEY and CDR2 SMNVEV (reference sequence). CDR3 length equals 16 residues. J gave up 7 bases and V 2 bases, and 7 bases lay outside the gene matches. The CDR3 DNA reads as TGTGCCAGCAGTTTACGGACAGGGCTGTCCAATTCACCCCTCCACTTT. Translated, it gives CASSLRTGLSNSPLHF.

The chain employs TRBV3-1 (or the pseudogene TRBV3-2) and TRBJ1-2; D may be TRBD1 (6 bases). The germline CDR1 and CDR2 sequences are LGHDT and YNNKEL (reference sequence). Between the trimmed V and J ends, which lost 1 base and 9 bases, there was a span of 12 bases. The length of the CDR3 is 13 residues. Written as DNA, the CDR3 is TGTGCCAGCAGCCAAGTGGACAGTCTTAGCTACACCTTC. Its translation is CASSQVDSLSYTF.

The chain carries TRBV7-3 and TRBJ1-4; no clear D gene. The CDR3 extends over 13 amino acids. Germline CDR1 and CDR2: SGHTA and FQGTGA. The V end was cut by 6 bases, the J end by 3 bases, with 8 bases between. The CDR3 bases are TGTGCCAGCAGTCCAGGTCCTAATGAAAAACTGTTTTTT. Translated, it gives CASSPGPNEKLFF.

This chain connects TRBV9 to TRBJ2-3; TRBD2 agrees at 9 bases. CDR1 is SGDLS, CDR2 YYNGEE, per germline. Unmatched junction bases numbered 4, after V lost 0 bases and J lost 5 bases. This CDR3 contains 15 residues. The DNA for the CDR3 is TGTGCCAGCAGCGTAGTGGCGGGGGGGGAAGATACGCAGTATTTT. This gives the protein CASSVVAGGEDTQYF.

V is TRBV6-2 or TRBV6-3 and J is TRBJ1-1, with 10 nucleotides matching TRBD1. CDR1 MNHEY and CDR2 SVGEGT come from the germline V gene. This CDR3 has 15 residues. Losses at the gene ends were 2 bases for V and 7 bases for J; bases not matched to a gene: 7. For the CDR3, the DNA is TGTGCCAGCAGTTACCCGACAGGGGGCGTGGGTGAAGCTTTCTTT. Its protein is CASSYPTGGVGEAFF.

This rearrangement joins TRBV29-1 to TRBJ1-3; TRBD1 might be the D (6 bases). Germline V gene sequence: CDR1 SQVTM, CDR2 ANQGSEA. The CDR3 sequence is 14 residues long. Trimming cost V 6 bases and J 4 bases, with 16 bases left between them. The CDR3 coding sequence is TGCAGCGTCCCAAGGGACAAGCCGGGAAACACCATATATTTT. Encoded protein: CSVPRDKPGNTIYF.

The count of this clone is one. This sequence joins TRBV5-6 and TRBJ1-1; D call uncertain. This CDR3 has 15 amino acids. Germline CDR1 and CDR2: SGHDT and YYEEEE. V was pared by 4 bases and J by 0 bases, with 13 bases between. The CDR3 reads CASSPLQRMNTEAFF. The CDR3 coding sequence is TGTGCCAGCAGCCCGTTACAGAGAATGAACACTGAAGCTTTCTTT.

DNA for the CDR3: TGCGCCAGCAGCTTGGCCGAGGGACAGACTTCTTATGGCTACACCTTC. Encoded protein: CASSLAEGQTSYGYTF. This chain connects TRBV5-1 to TRBJ1-2, with 7 bases identical to TRBD1. The CDR3 has 16 residues. V lost 0 bases, J lost 5 bases, and 10 bases stayed unmatched. CDR1 and CDR2 from the germline V gene are SGHRS and YFSETQ. The full variable domain, rest sourced from reference TRBV5-1 and TRBJ1-2, is KAGVTQTPRYLIKTRGQQVTLSCSPISGHRSVSWYQQTPGQGLQFLFEYFSETQRNKGNFPGRFSGRQFSNSRSEMNVSTLELGDSALYLCASSLAEGQTSYGYTFGSGTRLTVV.

The rearrangement uses TRBV4-3 and TRBJ1-6; no reliable D call. V shed 1 base and J shed 12 bases, with 7 bases lying between them. This CDR3 contains 12 residues. Germline V gives CDR1 LGHNA, CDR2 YSLEER. CDR3 sequence: CASSQGALPLHF. For the CDR3, the DNA is TGCGCCAGCAGCCAAGGGGCTTTACCCCTCCACTTT.

Points on this clone: A junction end diverges from the germline sequence, so it may reflect a read error. CDR3 nucleotides: TGTGCCAGCAGCTTAGGACAGTTCTACGAGCAGTACTTC. Encoded protein: CASSLGQFYEQYF. The V gene is TRBV12-3 or TRBV12-4, the J gene TRBJ2-7; maybe TRBD1 (6 bases). The CDR3 length is 13 residues.

The chain joins TRBV5-1 to TRBJ2-5; tentatively, D is TRBD2 (6 bases). The CDR3 contains 14 residues. CDR1 and CDR2 from the germline V gene are SGHRS and YFSETQ. V lost 2 bases and J lost 6, with 14 bases in between. CDR3 sequence: CASSFGGTEQTQYF. CDR3 sequence (DNA): TGCGCCAGCAGCTTCGGAGGGACGGAGCAGACCCAGTACTTC.

The V gene is TRBV4-1, the J gene TRBJ1-1; 8 positions match TRBD1. The trim removed 2 bases at V and 1 base at J, leaving 6 bases unmatched. The CDR3 is 16 residues long. Germline CDR1 reads MGHRA; CDR2 reads YSYEKL. In DNA form, the CDR3 reads TGCGCCAGCAGCCAAAAGGGGACAGGTAAGAACACTGAAGCTTTCTTT. Its translation: CASSQKGTGKNTEAFF.

A single count supports this clone. The chain recombines TRBV10-3 with TRBJ2-3; 14 nucleotides line up with TRBD2. The CDR3 sequence is 20 residues long. V trimming: 6 bases; J trimming: 5 bases; junction bases outside the gene matches: 19. The germline V gene has CDR1 ENHRY and CDR2 SYGVKD. The CDR3 sequence is CAIRAGEFRLAGGLVDTQYF. The CDR3 DNA reads TGTGCCATCAGAGCCGGAGAGTTCAGACTAGCGGGGGGGCTGGTAGATACGCAGTATTTT.

The gene calls are TRBV6-2 or TRBV6-3 and TRBJ2-7; D gene unclear. V was shortened by 5 bases and J by 6 bases, with 14 bases between the two germline ends. The CDR3 runs 13 residues. The germline V gene has CDR1 MNHEY and CDR2 SVGEGT. DNA for the CDR3: TGTGCCAGCAGTCCCCCGCGGCCCCGCGAGCAGTACTTC. Its translation: CASSPPRPREQYF.

V gene TRBV12-5 combines with J gene TRBJ1-3, with TRBD1 matching 8 bases. V dropped 4 bases and J dropped 5; count of bases not matched to a gene: 13. The germline gives CDR1 LGHNT, CDR2 FRNRAP. The CDR3 length is 17 residues. DNA of the CDR3: TGTGCTAGTGGTTCGAACTCAGGGGGCCTCCTTCGAAACACCATATATTTT. Translation: CASGSNSGGLLRNTIYF. The full variable domain, with the rest looked up from reference TRBV12-5 and TRBJ1-3, is DARVTQTPRHKVTEMGQEVTMRCQPILGHNTVFWYRQTMMQGLELLAYFRNRAPLDDSGMPKDRFSAEMPDATLATLKIQPSEPRDSAVYFCASGSNSGGLLRNTIYFGEGSWLTVV.

About this clone itself: The identical CDR3 is also encoded by other nucleotide sequences in the sample. The chain combines TRBV7-9 with TRBJ1-3; 7 bases are a match to TRBD1. After removal of 5 bases from V and 0 bases from J, the junction contained 4 bases not matched to a gene. CDR1 and CDR2 (germline): SEHNR, FQNEAQ (reference sequence). There are 15 residues in the CDR3. The DNA for the CDR3 is TGTGCCAGCAGCCTCGACAGGGCCTCTGGAAACACCATATATTTT. Translation gives CASSLDRASGNTIYF.

This clone was detected only a few times. The chain is built from TRBV10-2 and TRBJ1-4, with 12 bases identical to TRBD1. Germline V gives CDR1 WSHSY, CDR2 SAAADI. CDR3 length: 15 residues. After removal of 6 bases from V and 8 bases from J, the junction contained 7 bases not matched to a gene. CDR3 sequence: CASSKTGTGGEKLFF. CDR3 in DNA: TGCGCCAGCAGCAAGACCGGGACAGGGGGCGAAAAACTGTTTTTT.

The chain uses TRBV10-1 and TRBJ1-2; no reliable D call. The germline CDR1 and CDR2 sequences are WNHNN and SYGVQD (reference sequence). This CDR3 region has 13 residues. V was trimmed by 6 bases and J by 0 bases, leaving 8 bases between them. CDR3 nucleotides: TGCGCCAGCAGCCGGGATCCTAACTATGGCTACACCTTC. Its translation: CASSRDPNYGYTF.

The J gene is TRBJ1-2, the V gene TRBV19, with D possibly matching TRBD1 (5 bases). The CDR3 loop spans 12 amino acids. Germline V CDR1 and CDR2: LNHDA, SQIVND (reference sequence). Trimming took 5 bases from V and 2 from J, leaving 6 bases between them. This CDR3 reads CASSYRNYGYTF. The CDR3 DNA follows: TGTGCCAGTAGTTACAGGAACTATGGCTACACCTTC.

The chain uses TRBV5-1 and TRBJ2-3; a weak D match, TRBD2 (5 bases). The germline V and J ends were trimmed by 0 bases and 2 bases, with 7 bases remaining between them. Germline V lookup: CDR1 SGHRS, CDR2 YFSETQ. The CDR3 covers 14 residues. CDR3 protein: CASSLDGITDTQYF. The CDR3 coding sequence is TGCGCCAGCAGCTTGGACGGGATCACAGATACGCAGTATTTT.

This chain connects TRBV11-1 to TRBJ1-1; possibly TRBD1 for D (5 bases). Germline CDR1 is SGHAT and CDR2 is FQDESV (reference sequence). V gave up 1 base and J gave up 6 bases, with 15 bases separating them. The CDR3 sequence is 15 residues long. In DNA, the CDR3 is TGTGCCAGCAGCTTAGGGGGCTCCCCCATGGCTGAAGCTTTCTTT. Translating it yields CASSLGGSPMAEAFF.

This clone was recorded once. The chain is built from TRBV7-2 and TRBJ2-3; no firm D call. V was clipped by 10 bases and J by 1 base, with 12 bases between them. Germline lookup yields CDR1 SGHTA and CDR2 FQGNSA. CDR3 size: 13 residues. CDR3 amino acids: CATRPGGTDTQYF. CDR3 DNA: TGTGCCACCCGCCCGGGTGGCACAGATACGCAGTATTTT.

The chain has TRBV19 and TRBJ1-3; no definite D call. CDR1 and CDR2 from the germline V gene are LNHDA and SQIVND (reference sequence). This CDR3 contains 15 residues. Trimming removed 3 bases from V and 4 bases from J, with 13 bases in between. Here the CDR3 reads CASSIASIPGNTIYF. The CDR3 nucleotides are TGTGCCAGTAGTATTGCGTCCATCCCCGGAAACACCATATATTTT.